This T cell receptor (beta chain) originates from a study of T cell responses to AZD1222 COVID-19 vaccine. Study context: Second-dose timings of about 4 or about 12 weeks were pooled.

The protocol was immunoSEQ multiplex PCR, while the TCRdb copy is restricted to in-frame clones and leaves out a portion. The repertoire includes about 100,000 clones, 85% to 90% of them detected once, and 15% to 20% sits in the top ten. Study results and caveats: At baseline, just 6 or 7 AZD1222 recipients tested seropositive. Among vaccine-associated CD4 TCRs, coverage spanned spike, with dominance at 160-218 and 743-854. The study sampled repertoires only after the peak T cell response.

Details on this clone: What it binds is not known.

CDR3 length: 15 amino acids. CDR1 is LGHNA, CDR2 YSLEER, per germline. The ends were cut back, 0 bases at V and 1 base at J, with 9 bases in the middle. The chain couples TRBV4-3 to TRBJ1-1; D is uncertain. Source: peripheral blood, taken on day 0 of AZD1222 vaccination. This TCR came from an adult in good health. The CDR3 DNA follows: TGCGCCAGCAGCCAAGATCGGACCGGGAACACTGAAGCTTTCTTT. Translated, it gives CASSQDRTGNTEAFF.